This TCR beta chain was sequenced in a study of blood T cell repertoires in COVID-19. On the study more broadly: There were acute and convalescent COVID-19 samples, and they came from the United States, Italy and Spain. The analysed material was cDNA or gDNA that came from T cells, B-cell-depleted T cells, or PBMCs.

The data were produced by immunoSEQ multiplex PCR, yet TCRdb's version contains in-frame clones alone and is incomplete. Of tens of thousands of clones listed, around 80% were seen once; the top ten hold just under 6%. J was trimmed by 4 bases and V by 4 bases; bases with no gene match: 20. Germline CDR1 is LGHNA and CDR2 is YNFKEQ. This CDR3 is built from 19 residues. The chain is built from TRBV4-2 and TRBJ1-2, with 8 bases fitting TRBD1. What was sequenced was peripheral blood. The clonotype was recovered from a man in his sixties with active or convalescent COVID-19. This chain's CDR3 is CASSPLKGGQGRNFYGYTF. As DNA, the CDR3 is TGTGCCAGCAGCCCCCTTAAGGGTGGACAGGGAAGAAATTTCTATGGCTACACCTTC.